The source of this TCR beta chain is a study of shared clonotypes between healthy human individuals (dated by TCRdb to the early 2020s). Describing the broader study: Three men and a couple of women, aged 18 to 49 years, made up the cohort. Per donor, three plates each were used for CD4 naive and CD4 memory, two for CD8 naive, and one for CD8 memory. To estimate repertoire size and how much clonotypes are shared between individuals, the study performed deep sequencing of blood TCR repertoires from roughly five healthy adults. To increase sequencing depth and limit assay-specific biases, different laboratories used diverse techniques to prepare libraries and sequence TCR repertoires. Leukapheresis yielded between about 0.9 and 10 billion PBMCs per donor. The study at large found these results: Rarefaction of sorted-subset datasets indicated incomplete sequencing despite the large sequencing depth. Naive subsets generally had larger estimated clonotype richness than memory subsets did. About 5% of naive CD4, 3% to 3.5% of naive CD8, around 2.3% of memory CD4, and more than 0.35% of memory CD8 clonotypes were shared across four donors. Compared with non-shared clonotypes, the clonotypes found in all four sorted-subset donors had higher generation probabilities. Sampling was restricted to blood, and TCR repertoires in tissue are likely to differ from TCR repertoires in blood. The genetic and exposure-history diversity represented was limited by the small number of donors. Pairwise subsampling indicated that sequencing depth was expected to affect the degree of clonotype sharing among donors.

CD8 naive samples consisted of CD45RO-negative cells that were positively selected for CCR7, yielding a CD45RA+CCR7+ population without TemRA cells. Donors were healthy HIV-negative adults with no recently reported acute infections or vaccinations. Every donor was a Caucasian adult living in Nashville, Tennessee, USA. After blood collection by leukapheresis, PBMCs were isolated using Ficoll-Histopaque density gradient centrifugation and then cryopreserved in the vapor phase of liquid nitrogen. Purity and quantity of every magnetically sorted T cell population were checked by analytical flow cytometry. Genomic DNA was isolated from each sorted fraction and quantified by UV absorbance on a Nanodrop 2000c. Regarding this clone: Its antigen target is currently unknown. No much larger clone is present one base from it, and per-base qualities are unavailable. The identical CDR3 is also encoded by other nucleotide sequences in the sample.

Taken from cysteine to phenylalanine, the CDR3 has 13 residues. Only the CDR3 part of the read is kept: 39 bases, read in frame from the first base. Trimming at the junction amounts to 5 bases on V and 0 bases on J, and the germline ends lie 8 bases apart. The germline V gene provides CDR1 SGHAT and CDR2 FQNNGV. Using the deep immunoSEQ assay, multiplex PCR amplified TCR CDR3 regions from genomic DNA. Extracted genomic DNA from each cell subset was distributed evenly across all wells of several immunoSEQ 96-well plates, and each plate was treated as a replicate. For sorted subsets, each replicate PCR was loaded with 200 ng genomic DNA, equivalent to 32,000 or so T cell genomes. Purified libraries were measured with a Qubit 3.0 fluorometer, size-checked on a Bioanalyzer 2100, and measured again with the KAPA Library Quantification kit. Every immunoSEQ 96-well plate was sequenced on a separate single-read 150-cycle Illumina NextSeq 550 flow cell. As for the original processing: Because the immunoSEQ output included only junctional sequences and no quality scores, the filtering could not be the same as the filtering used for full-length reads. Sequences were annotated with PyIR, a Python wrapper for IgBLAST v1.9, and V/J genes and CDR3 were assigned using IMGT germline references. Reads were filtered out if the reads had weak V/J assignments (E-value above 1e-6), no CDR3, stop codons, out-of-frame junctions, or ambiguous translated residues. V3J clonotypes were defined as sequences sharing the same inferred V gene, J gene, and CDR3 amino acid sequence. Percentage overlap between repertoires was computed as shared unique clonotypes divided by the size of the smaller repertoire. RTK rarefaction, the Chao1 estimator, and Recon v2.1 estimates of unobserved clonotypes were used to assess repertoire richness. Generation probabilities were computed with OLGA for all TCRbeta clonotypes obtained by the gDNA method from a few donors. The table comes from immuneACCESS by way of TCRdb, which keeps in-frame sequences with V and J called. Part of the clones is missing from these tables; in studies checked, under half for an unresolved V gene and the rest for unknown reasons. That table gives V, J and clone size, and the DNA gave D and trimming. In this sample the table shows some 2 million clones, approximately 94% of which occur a single time. The ten largest account for roughly 1% of the sample.

This clonotype originated in a man younger than 35 in good health. The material sequenced was naive CD8+ T cells sorted from blood. Explained via the paper, the cell subset or site label denotes: CD45RA+CCR7+. This receptor chain uses TRBV11-2 and TRBJ2-7, with the D gene call left open. The nucleotide sequence is TGTGCCAGCAGCCTAGGGTACTCCTACGAGCAGTACTTC. This codes for CASSLGYSYEQYF. This CDR3, with the reference TRBV11-2 and TRBJ2-7 proteins standing in past its ends, gives the full variable domain EAGVAQSPRYKIIEKRQSVAFWCNPISGHATLYWYQQILGQGPKLLIQFQNNGVVDDSQLPKDRFSAERLKGVDSTLKIQPAKLEDSAVYLCASSLGYSYEQYFGPGTRLTVT.